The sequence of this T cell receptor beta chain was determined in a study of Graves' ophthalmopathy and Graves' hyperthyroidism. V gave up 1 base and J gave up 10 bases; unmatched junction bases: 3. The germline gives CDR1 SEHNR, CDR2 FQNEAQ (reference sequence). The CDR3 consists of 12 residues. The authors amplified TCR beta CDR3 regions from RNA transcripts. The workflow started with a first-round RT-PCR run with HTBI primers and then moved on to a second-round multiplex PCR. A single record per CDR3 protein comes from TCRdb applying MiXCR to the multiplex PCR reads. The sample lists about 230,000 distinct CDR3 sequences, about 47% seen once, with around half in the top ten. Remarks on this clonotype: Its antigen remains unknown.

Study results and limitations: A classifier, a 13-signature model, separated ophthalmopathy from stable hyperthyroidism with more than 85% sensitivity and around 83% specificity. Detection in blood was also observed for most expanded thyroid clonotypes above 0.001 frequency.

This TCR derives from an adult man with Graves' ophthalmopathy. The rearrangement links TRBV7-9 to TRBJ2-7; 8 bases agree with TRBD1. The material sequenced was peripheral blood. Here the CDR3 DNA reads TGTGCCAGCAGCTTAGGGACAGGGTCCCAGTACTTC. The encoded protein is CASSLGTGSQYF.